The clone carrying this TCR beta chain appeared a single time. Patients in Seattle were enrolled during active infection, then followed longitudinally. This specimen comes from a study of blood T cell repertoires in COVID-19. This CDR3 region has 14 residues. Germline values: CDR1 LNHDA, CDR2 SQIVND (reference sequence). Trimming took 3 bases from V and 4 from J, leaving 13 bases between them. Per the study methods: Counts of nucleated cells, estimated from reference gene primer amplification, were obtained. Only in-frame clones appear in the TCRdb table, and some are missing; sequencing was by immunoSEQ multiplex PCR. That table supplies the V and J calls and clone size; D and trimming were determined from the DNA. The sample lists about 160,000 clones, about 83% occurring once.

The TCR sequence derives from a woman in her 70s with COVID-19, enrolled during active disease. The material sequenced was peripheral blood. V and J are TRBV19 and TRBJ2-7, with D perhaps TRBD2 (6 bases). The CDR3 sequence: CASSMWGESYEQYF. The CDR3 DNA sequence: TGTGCCAGTAGTATGTGGGGGGAGTCTTACGAGCAGTACTTC.